The sequence of this T cell receptor beta chain was determined in a study of T cells after yellow fever vaccination. The CDR3 runs to 15 residues. Germline trimming cut 8 bases from V and 5 bases from J; bases unmatched to any gene: 12. The germline gives CDR1 MNHNS, CDR2 SASEGT. A single record per CDR3 protein comes from TCRdb applying MiXCR to the 5' RACE reads. The profile shows approximately 600,000 distinct CDR3 sequences, more than 9% of them singletons. The TCR sequence derives from a man aged 25 to 45 who received the YFV17D yellow fever vaccine. The chain is built from TRBV6-1 and TRBJ2-5, with 9 bases identical to TRBD1. The sequencing here drew on PBMCs, taken on the day of the yellow fever booster vaccination. CDR3 bases: TGTGCCAGCCGCAAACAGGGGGCGAGTTCCGAGACCCAGTACTTC. Translating it yields CASRKQGASSETQYF.